The 9 T cell receptor beta chains below were found in one sample sequenced in a study of identical twins. TCRdb re-derived calls from the 5' RACE reads in MiXCR, one entry per CDR3 protein. The sample carries some 270,000 distinct CDR3 sequences, about 8.5% recorded once. This sample also belongs to another study, concerning yellow fever vaccine responses in identical twins.

The sample was CD8+ T cells sorted from blood. These receptors were taken from a woman between 18 and 29 years old in good health.

CDR3 region: CASSVGPDTQYF. The DNA of the CDR3 is TGTGCCAGCAGCGTTGGGCCAGATACGCAGTATTTT. The chain carries TRBV9 and TRBJ2-3; D is unresolved. CDR3 length: 12 amino acids. Trimming shortened V by 2 bases and J by 4 bases, and 5 bases separated the two germline ends. The germline CDR1 and CDR2 sequences are SGDLS and YYNGEE.

V usage is TRBV4-1 and J usage is TRBJ2-2; D is ambiguous. Germline values: CDR1 MGHRA, CDR2 YSYEKL. The CDR3 is 15 residues long. Trimming removed 3 bases at V and 1 base at J, with 9 bases between. The CDR3 here is CASSHVDQNTGELFF. The CDR3 DNA is TGCGCCAGCAGCCATGTCGACCAGAACACCGGGGAGCTGTTTTTT.

This clonotype was detected a few times. The chain couples TRBV20-1 to TRBJ2-5, with TRBD2 matching over 9 bases. Germline trimming cut 3 bases from V and 2 bases from J; bases unmatched to any gene: 4. The CDR3 has 14 residues. CDR1 and CDR2 (germline): DFQATT, SNEGSKA (reference sequence). The CDR3 region is CSARGTSRQETQYF. CDR3 nucleotide sequence: TGCAGTGCTAGGGGGACTAGCAGACAAGAGACCCAGTACTTC.

This clonotype was observed many times. This sequence joins TRBV4-3 and TRBJ2-3; 12 nucleotides align to TRBD1. Unmatched junction bases numbered 10, after V lost 3 bases and J lost 6 bases. Looked up from germline, CDR1 is LGHNA and CDR2 is YSLEER. This CDR3 contains 17 residues. The CDR3 region has the DNA TGCGCCAGCAGCCACCTAATGGGGGGACAGGGGGCCGATACGCAGTATTTT. It codes for CASSHLMGGQGADTQYF.

The chain couples TRBV20-1 to TRBJ2-3; 7 positions agree with TRBD2. There are 16 residues in the CDR3. CDR1 and CDR2 from the germline V gene are DFQATT and SNEGSKA (reference sequence). V lost 1 base to trimming and J lost 0 bases; unmatched junction nucleotides: 7. The CDR3, as DNA: TGCAGTGCTAGAGCTTCGGGCGGGGGTAGCACAGATACGCAGTATTTT. Translated, it gives CSARASGGGSTDTQYF.

This clonotype came up a few times. The chain joins TRBV9 to TRBJ2-1, with a tentative D call TRBD1 (5 bases). Trimming removed 0 bases from V and 3 bases from J, with 10 bases in between. Germline V gene data show CDR1 as SGDLS and CDR2 as YYNGEE. This CDR3 has 15 residues. DNA for the CDR3: TGTGCCAGCAGCGTAGTAGGGCAGGGCTACAATGAGCAGTTCTTC. Its translation is CASSVVGQGYNEQFF.

There are many counts of this clonotype. The chain recombines TRBV9 with TRBJ2-7, with 9 bases that match TRBD2. This CDR3 comprises 13 residues. Trimming took 4 bases from V and 4 from J; bases not matched to a gene: 3. Germline CDR1 SGDLS, CDR2 YYNGEE. The CDR3 sequence is CASSSTSGYEQYF. CDR3 coding DNA: TGTGCCAGCAGCAGCACTAGCGGGTACGAGCAGTACTTC.

At least ten counts were recorded for this clonotype. As DNA, the CDR3 is TGTGCCAGCAGTTATCGGGAGGGGGTCTACGAGCAGTACTTC. It is translated as CASSYREGVYEQYF. The chain carries TRBV6-2 or TRBV6-3 and TRBJ2-7; 8 bases line up with TRBD2. CDR3 length equals 14 residues. Unmatched junction bases numbered 4, after V lost 3 bases and J lost 3 bases. From germline, CDR1 is MNHEY and CDR2 SVGEGT.

This clonotype was detected only a few times. The V call is TRBV2, the J call TRBJ2-7, with 14 bases identical to TRBD2. Germline CDR1 reads SNHLY; CDR2 reads FYNNEI. This CDR3 is 17 amino acids long. V lost 5 bases and J lost 3; bases outside the gene matches: 9. The CDR3 coding sequence is TGTGCCAGCAGTTGGGCTCCCGGGACTAGCGGGGGCTACGAGCAGTACTTC. This translates into CASSWAPGTSGGYEQYF.